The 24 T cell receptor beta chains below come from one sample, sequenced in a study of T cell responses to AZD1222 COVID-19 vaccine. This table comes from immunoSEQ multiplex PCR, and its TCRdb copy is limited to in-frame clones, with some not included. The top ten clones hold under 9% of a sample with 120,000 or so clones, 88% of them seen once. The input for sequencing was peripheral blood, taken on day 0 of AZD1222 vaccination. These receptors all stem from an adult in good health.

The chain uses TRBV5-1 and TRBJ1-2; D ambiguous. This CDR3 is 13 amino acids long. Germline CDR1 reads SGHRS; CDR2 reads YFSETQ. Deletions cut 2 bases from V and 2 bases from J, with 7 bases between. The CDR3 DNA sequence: TGCGCCAGCAGCTTCTTGGCAAACTATGGCTACACCTTC. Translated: CASSFLANYGYTF.

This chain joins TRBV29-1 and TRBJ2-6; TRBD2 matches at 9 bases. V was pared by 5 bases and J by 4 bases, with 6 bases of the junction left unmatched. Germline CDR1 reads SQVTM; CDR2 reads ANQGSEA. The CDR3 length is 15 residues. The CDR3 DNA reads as TGCAGCGTTTGGGCTAGCGGGGTGGGGGCCAACGTCCTGACTTTC. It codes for CSVWASGVGANVLTF. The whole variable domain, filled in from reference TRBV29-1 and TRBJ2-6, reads SAVISQKPSRDICQRGTSLTIQCQVDSQVTMMFWYRQQPGQSLTLIATANQGSEATYESGFVIDKFPISRPNLTFSTLTVSNMSPEDSSIYLCSVWASGVGANVLTFGAGSRLTVL.

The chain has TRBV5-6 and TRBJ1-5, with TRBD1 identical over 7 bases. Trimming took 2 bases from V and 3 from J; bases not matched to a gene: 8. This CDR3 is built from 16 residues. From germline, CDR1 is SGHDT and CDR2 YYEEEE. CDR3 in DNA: TGTGCCAGCAGCTTTAACCGGGGACAGAACAATCAGCCCCAGCATTTT. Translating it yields CASSFNRGQNNQPQHF.

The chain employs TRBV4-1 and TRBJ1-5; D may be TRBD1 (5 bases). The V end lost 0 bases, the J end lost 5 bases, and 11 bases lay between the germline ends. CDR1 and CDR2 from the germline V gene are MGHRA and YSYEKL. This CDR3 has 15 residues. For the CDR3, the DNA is TGCGCCAGCAGCCAAGATTTTGCCAGGGATCAGCCCCAGCATTTT. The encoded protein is CASSQDFARDQPQHF.

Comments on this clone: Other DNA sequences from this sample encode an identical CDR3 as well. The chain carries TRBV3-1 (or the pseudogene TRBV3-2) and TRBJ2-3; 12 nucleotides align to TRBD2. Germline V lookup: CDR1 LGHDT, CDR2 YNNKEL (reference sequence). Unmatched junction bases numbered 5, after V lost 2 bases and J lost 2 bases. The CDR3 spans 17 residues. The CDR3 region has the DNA TGTGCCAGCAGCCAACCGGGGACTAGCGGGTCCACAGATACGCAGTATTTT. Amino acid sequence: CASSQPGTSGSTDTQYF.

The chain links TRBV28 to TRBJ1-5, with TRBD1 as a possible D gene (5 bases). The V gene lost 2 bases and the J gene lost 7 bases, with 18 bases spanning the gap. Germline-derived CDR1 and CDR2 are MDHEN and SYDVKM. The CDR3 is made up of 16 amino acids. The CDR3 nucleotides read TGTGCCAGCAGTTTAGGCGGGAATCGAGGGGAACAGCCCCAGCATTTT. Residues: CASSLGGNRGEQPQHF.

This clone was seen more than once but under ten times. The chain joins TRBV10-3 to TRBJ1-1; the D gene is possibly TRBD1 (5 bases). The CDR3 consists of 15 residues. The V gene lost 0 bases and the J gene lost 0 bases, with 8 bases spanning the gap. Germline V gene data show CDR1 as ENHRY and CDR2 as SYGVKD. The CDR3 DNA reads TGTGCCATCAGTGAGTCGTACAGGATGAACACTGAAGCTTTCTTT. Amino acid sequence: CAISESYRMNTEAFF.

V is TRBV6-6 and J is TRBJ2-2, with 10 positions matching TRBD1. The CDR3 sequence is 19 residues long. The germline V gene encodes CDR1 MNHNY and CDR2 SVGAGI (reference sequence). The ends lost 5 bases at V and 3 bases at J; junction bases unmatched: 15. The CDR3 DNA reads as TGTGCCAGCAGTCATTTCTCACGAGGGGGACAGGGGCACACCGGGGAGCTGTTTTTT. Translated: CASSHFSRGGQGHTGELFF.

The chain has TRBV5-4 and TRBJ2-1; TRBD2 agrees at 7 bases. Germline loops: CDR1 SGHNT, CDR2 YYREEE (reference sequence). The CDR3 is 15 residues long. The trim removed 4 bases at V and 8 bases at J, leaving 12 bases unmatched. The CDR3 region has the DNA TGTGCCAGCAGCCCCCCGGACGGGGGGTTTTATGAGCAGTTCTTC. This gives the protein CASSPPDGGFYEQFF. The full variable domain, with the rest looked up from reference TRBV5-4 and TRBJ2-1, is ETGVTQSPTHLIKTRGQQVTLRCSSQSGHNTVSWYQQALGQGPQFIFQYYREEENGRGNFPPRFSGLQFPNYSSELNVNALELDDSALYLCASSPPDGGFYEQFFGPGTRLTVL.

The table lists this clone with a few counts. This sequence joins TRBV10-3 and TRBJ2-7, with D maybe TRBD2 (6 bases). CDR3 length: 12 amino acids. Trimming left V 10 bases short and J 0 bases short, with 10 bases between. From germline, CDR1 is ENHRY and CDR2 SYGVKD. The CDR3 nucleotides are TGTGCCACGGAGGGGAGCTCCTACGAGCAGTACTTC. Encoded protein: CATEGSSYEQYF.

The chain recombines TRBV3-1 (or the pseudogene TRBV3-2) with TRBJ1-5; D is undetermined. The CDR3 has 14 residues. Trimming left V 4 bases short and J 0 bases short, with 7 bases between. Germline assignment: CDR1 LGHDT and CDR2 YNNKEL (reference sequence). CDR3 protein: CASSRQDSNQPQHF. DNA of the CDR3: TGTGCCAGCAGCCGCCAGGATAGCAATCAGCCCCAGCATTTT.

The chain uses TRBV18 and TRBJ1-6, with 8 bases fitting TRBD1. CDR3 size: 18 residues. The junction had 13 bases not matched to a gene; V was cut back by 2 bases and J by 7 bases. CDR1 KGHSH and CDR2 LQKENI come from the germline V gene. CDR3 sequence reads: CASSPTAGSTGVNSPLHF. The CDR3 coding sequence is TGTGCCAGCTCACCAACGGCGGGGTCGACAGGGGTAAATTCACCCCTCCACTTT.

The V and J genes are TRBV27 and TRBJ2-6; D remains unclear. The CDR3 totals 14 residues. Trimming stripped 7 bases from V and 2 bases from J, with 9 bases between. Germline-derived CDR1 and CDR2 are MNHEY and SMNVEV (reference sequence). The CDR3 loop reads CASKVDTGANVLTF. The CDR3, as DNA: TGTGCCAGCAAAGTAGACACTGGGGCCAACGTCCTGACTTTC.

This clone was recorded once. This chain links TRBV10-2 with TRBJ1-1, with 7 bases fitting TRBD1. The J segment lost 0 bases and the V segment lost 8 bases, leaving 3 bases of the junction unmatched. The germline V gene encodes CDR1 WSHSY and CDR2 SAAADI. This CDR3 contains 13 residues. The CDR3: CASQDRMNTEAFF. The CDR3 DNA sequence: TGCGCCAGCCAGGACAGGATGAACACTGAAGCTTTCTTT.

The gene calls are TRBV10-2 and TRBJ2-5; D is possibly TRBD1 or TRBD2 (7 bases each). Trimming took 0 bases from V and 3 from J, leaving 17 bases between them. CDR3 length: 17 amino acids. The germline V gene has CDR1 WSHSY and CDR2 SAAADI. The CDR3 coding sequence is TGCGCCAGCAGTGAGTCCCAGGGGGGGCCGAACGAAGAGACCCAGTACTTC. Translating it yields CASSESQGGPNEETQYF.

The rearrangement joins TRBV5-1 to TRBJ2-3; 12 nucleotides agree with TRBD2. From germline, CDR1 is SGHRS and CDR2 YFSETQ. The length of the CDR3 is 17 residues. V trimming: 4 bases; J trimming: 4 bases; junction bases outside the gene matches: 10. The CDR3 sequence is CASSLLSSGGAADTQYF. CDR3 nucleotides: TGCGCCAGCAGCCTATTATCTAGCGGGGGGGCCGCAGATACGCAGTATTTT. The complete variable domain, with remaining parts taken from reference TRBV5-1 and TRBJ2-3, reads KAGVTQTPRYLIKTRGQQVTLSCSPISGHRSVSWYQQTPGQGLQFLFEYFSETQRNKGNFPGRFSGRQFSNSRSEMNVSTLELGDSALYLCASSLLSSGGAADTQYFGPGTRLTVL.

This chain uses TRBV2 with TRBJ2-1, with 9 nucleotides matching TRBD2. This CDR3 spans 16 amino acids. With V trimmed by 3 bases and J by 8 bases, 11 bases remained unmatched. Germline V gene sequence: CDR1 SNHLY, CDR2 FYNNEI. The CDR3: CASSDGLAGRGYEQFF. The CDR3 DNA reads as TGTGCCAGCAGTGATGGGCTAGCGGGAAGGGGGTATGAGCAGTTCTTC.

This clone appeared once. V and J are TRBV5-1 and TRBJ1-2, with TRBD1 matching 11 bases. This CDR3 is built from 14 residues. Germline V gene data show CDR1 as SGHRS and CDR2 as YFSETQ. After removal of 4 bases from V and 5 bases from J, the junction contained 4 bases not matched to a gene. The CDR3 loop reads CASSLDRGQYGYTF. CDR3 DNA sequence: TGCGCCAGCAGCCTGGACAGGGGGCAATATGGCTACACCTTC.

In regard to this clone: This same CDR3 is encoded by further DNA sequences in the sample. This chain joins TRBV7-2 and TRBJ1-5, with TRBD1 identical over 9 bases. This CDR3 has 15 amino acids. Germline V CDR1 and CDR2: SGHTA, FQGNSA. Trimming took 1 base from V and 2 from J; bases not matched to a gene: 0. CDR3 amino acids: CASSLGTGGNQPQHF. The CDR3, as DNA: TGTGCCAGCAGCTTAGGGACAGGGGGCAATCAGCCCCAGCATTTT.

This CDR3 is CASRQGSMNTEAFF. The CDR3 DNA sequence: TGTGCCAGCAGACAGGGCTCCATGAACACTGAAGCTTTCTTT. The rearrangement links TRBV6-5 to TRBJ1-1, with TRBD1 as a possible D gene (6 bases). Germline V gene lookup returns CDR1 MNHEY and CDR2 SVGAGI. The CDR3 spans 14 residues. Deletions cut 6 bases from V and 0 bases from J, with 11 bases between.

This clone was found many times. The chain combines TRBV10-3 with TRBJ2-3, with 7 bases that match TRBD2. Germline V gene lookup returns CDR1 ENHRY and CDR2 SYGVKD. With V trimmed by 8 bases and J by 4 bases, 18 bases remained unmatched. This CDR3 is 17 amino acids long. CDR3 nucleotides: TGTGCCATCGCTCGACGGACCTGGACGGCGGGGGCAGATACGCAGTATTTT. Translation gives CAIARRTWTAGADTQYF.

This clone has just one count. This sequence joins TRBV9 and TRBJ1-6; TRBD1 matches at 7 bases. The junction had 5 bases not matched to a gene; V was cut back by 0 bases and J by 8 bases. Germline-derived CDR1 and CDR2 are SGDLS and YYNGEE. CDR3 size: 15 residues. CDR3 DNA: TGTGCCAGCAGCGTAGCCCCCGACAGGGATTCACCCCTCCACTTT. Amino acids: CASSVAPDRDSPLHF.

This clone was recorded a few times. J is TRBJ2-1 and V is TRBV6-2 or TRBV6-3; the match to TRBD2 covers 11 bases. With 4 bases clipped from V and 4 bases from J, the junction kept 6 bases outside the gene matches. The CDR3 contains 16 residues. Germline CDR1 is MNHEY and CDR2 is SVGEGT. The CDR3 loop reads CASSFSIAGGYNEQFF. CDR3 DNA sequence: TGTGCCAGCAGTTTCTCCATAGCGGGGGGGTACAATGAGCAGTTCTTC.

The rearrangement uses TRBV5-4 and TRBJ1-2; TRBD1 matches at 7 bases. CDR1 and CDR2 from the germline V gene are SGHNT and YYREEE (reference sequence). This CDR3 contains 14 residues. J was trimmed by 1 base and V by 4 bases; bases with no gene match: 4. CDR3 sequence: CASSAGQVNYGYTF. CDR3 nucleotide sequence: TGTGCCAGCAGCGCCGGACAGGTTAACTATGGCTACACCTTC.